One sample yielded the 26 T cell receptor beta chains listed below, sequenced in a study of T cells in Graves' hyperthyroidism and ophthalmopathy. TCR beta CDR3 regions were amplified from RNA. Primed by the HTBI set, a first-round RT-PCR was run on the TCR CDR3. Each CDR3 protein is one row after TCRdb ran MiXCR on the multiplex PCR reads. Here the sample spans about 660,000 distinct CDR3 sequences, about 45% being singletons. Sequenced material: peripheral blood or thyroid tissue (not recorded which). These receptors were collected from an adult man with Graves' disease, either hyperthyroidism or ophthalmopathy (not recorded which).

In its sample, this clonotype was seen a few times. The rearrangement uses TRBV6-6 and TRBJ2-6, with 8 bases that match TRBD1. The germline gives CDR1 MNHNY, CDR2 SVGAGI (reference sequence). The CDR3 sequence is 18 residues long. Unmatched junction bases numbered 10, after V lost 2 bases and J lost 4 bases. CDR3 loop: CASSYLLAGGDGANVLTF. Here the CDR3 DNA reads TGTGCCAGCAGTTACCTTCTGGCAGGGGGCGACGGGGCCAACGTCCTGACTTTC.

The table lists this clonotype with a few counts. The gene calls are TRBV5-1 and TRBJ2-5; D is ambiguous. CDR1 is SGHRS, CDR2 YFSETQ, per germline. Trimming took off 4 bases at V and 0 bases at J, with 7 bases between the two ends. The CDR3 contains 13 residues. CDR3 loop: CASSPLYQETQYF. The CDR3 bases are TGCGCCAGCAGCCCGCTGTACCAAGAGACCCAGTACTTC.

The chain couples TRBV7-2 to TRBJ1-4, with TRBD1 matching over 8 bases. The CDR3 covers 14 residues. Germline V gives CDR1 SGHTA, CDR2 FQGNSA. J gave up 12 bases and V 5 bases, and 11 bases lay outside the gene matches. CDR3 DNA: TGTGCCAGCAGCACCGACAGGGGTCCTAGGGAACTGTTTTTT. It translates to CASSTDRGPRELFF. The entire variable domain, with the rest obtained from reference TRBV7-2 and TRBJ1-4, is as follows: GAGVSQSPSNKVTEKGKDVELRCDPISGHTALYWYRQSLGQGLEFLIYFQGNSAPDKSGLPSDRFSAERTGGSVSTLTIQRTQQEDSAVYLCASSTDRGPRELFFGSGTQLSVL.

Note on this clonotype: The conserved phenylalanine or tryptophan normally closing the CDR3 is absent here, so this likely arose from a read error. This chain connects TRBV5-1 to TRBJ1-2; 7 positions match TRBD1. From germline, CDR1 is SGHRS and CDR2 YFSETQ. The ends lost 5 bases at V and 4 bases at J; junction bases unmatched: 2. The length of the CDR3 is 12 residues. The CDR3 here is CASRTGAYGYTL. The CDR3 DNA is TGCGCCAGCAGAACAGGGGCCTATGGCTACACCCTC.

This clonotype was detected a few times. This chain connects TRBV7-9 to TRBJ1-2; D might be TRBD1 (6 bases). Germline CDR1 reads SEHNR; CDR2 reads FQNEAQ (reference sequence). The CDR3 length is 14 residues. The germline V and J ends were trimmed by 1 base and 8 bases, with 14 bases remaining between them. CDR3 sequence (DNA): TGTGCCAGCAGCTTAGAACAGGGCGTGGGCGGCTACACCTTC. Translated, it gives CASSLEQGVGGYTF.

The count of this clonotype is one. The chain links TRBV7-8 to TRBJ2-2, with TRBD2 matching over 13 bases. This CDR3 has 16 residues. The germline CDR1 and CDR2 sequences are SGHVS and FQNEAQ. The J segment lost 6 bases and the V segment lost 4 bases, leaving 5 bases of the junction unmatched. CDR3 coding DNA: TGTGCCAGCAGCTGGGGACTAGCGGGATTATCCGGGGAGCTGTTTTTT. Protein sequence: CASSWGLAGLSGELFF. The full variable domain, in which reference TRBV7-8 and TRBJ2-2 provide the parts outside the CDR3, is GAGVSQSPRYKVAKRGQDVALRCDPISGHVSLFWYQQALGQGPEFLTYFQNEAQLDKSGLPSDRFFAERPEGSVSTLKIQRTQQEDSAVYLCASSWGLAGLSGELFFGEGSRLTVL.

The V call is TRBV10-3, the J call TRBJ2-5; maybe TRBD1 (5 bases). Germline values: CDR1 ENHRY, CDR2 SYGVKD. This CDR3 comprises 15 residues. The germline V and J ends were trimmed by 5 bases and 5 bases, with 18 bases remaining between them. This chain's CDR3 is CAISYGAQPRETQYF. CDR3 sequence (DNA): TGTGCCATCAGTTATGGGGCCCAACCCAGGGAGACCCAGTACTTC.

This rearrangement joins TRBV11-1 to TRBJ2-7; 10 nucleotides agree with TRBD2. The CDR3 runs to 15 residues. Trimming cost V 2 bases and J 5 bases; bases outside gene matches: 6. Looked up from germline, CDR1 is SGHAT and CDR2 is FQDESV (reference sequence). The CDR3 loop reads CASSLFERGGDEQYF. For the CDR3, the DNA is TGTGCCAGCAGCTTATTCGAGCGGGGGGGCGACGAGCAGTACTTC.

The J gene is TRBJ1-1, the V gene TRBV7-9; D uncertain. Germline V gene sequence: CDR1 SEHNR, CDR2 FQNEAQ (reference sequence). V was cut by 5 bases and J by 1 base, with 11 bases left in between. This CDR3 has 14 residues. Written as DNA, the CDR3 is TGTGCCAGCAGCCAAGCCGTGGCGAACACTGAAGCTTTCTTT. It yields the protein CASSQAVANTEAFF.

This sequence joins TRBV20-1 and TRBJ1-5, with D perhaps TRBD1 (5 bases). Germline V gene sequence: CDR1 DFQATT, CDR2 SNEGSKA (reference sequence). The CDR3 loop spans 15 amino acids. Trimming left V 0 bases short and J 3 bases short, with 12 bases between. In nucleotides, the CDR3 is TGCAGTGCTAGAGATTCCGGGGGTGACAATCAGCCCCAGCATTTT. Translating it yields CSARDSGGDNQPQHF.

This clonotype was seen repeatedly, ten times or more. The chain links TRBV2 to TRBJ1-2; TRBD1 might be the D (5 bases). The V and J ends lost 6 bases and 0 bases respectively, with 11 bases between them. The CDR3 contains 14 residues. Germline lookup yields CDR1 SNHLY and CDR2 FYNNEI. CDR3 region: CASRAGTSNYGYTF. The CDR3 nucleotides read TGTGCCAGCAGAGCCGGGACTTCTAACTATGGCTACACCTTC.

V and J are TRBV29-1 and TRBJ1-1; no clear D. The CDR3 is made up of 11 amino acids. Germline CDR1 SQVTM, CDR2 ANQGSEA. V lost 8 bases, J lost 3 bases, and 10 bases lay in between. The CDR3 DNA is TGCAGCCGGGGAATCGACACTGAAGCTTTCTTT. Its translation is CSRGIDTEAFF.

The chain links TRBV29-1 to TRBJ1-4; tentative D call: TRBD1 (5 bases). The CDR3 loop spans 12 amino acids. With 7 bases removed from V and 4 bases from J, the gap between germline ends came to 10 bases. Germline V gene data show CDR1 as SQVTM and CDR2 as ANQGSEA. CDR3 in DNA: TGCAGCGCGGGCGACAGTAATGAAAAACTGTTTTTT. Its protein product is CSAGDSNEKLFF.

Points on this clonotype: This clone may be a read error of a much larger clone one base away. V gene TRBV20-1 combines with J gene TRBJ2-7; TRBD1 agrees at 8 bases. This CDR3 comprises 13 residues. Germline CDR1 and CDR2: DFQATT and SNEGSKA (reference sequence). V was clipped by 3 bases and J by 1 base; unmatched bases: 2. For the CDR3, the DNA is TGCAGTGCTAGCGGGGACAGGTCCTACGAGCAGTACTTC. As protein: CSASGDRSYEQYF.

This clonotype was seen more than once but under ten times. The chain recombines TRBV19 with TRBJ1-5, with D unclear. This CDR3 spans 20 amino acids. Germline values: CDR1 LNHDA, CDR2 SQIVND (reference sequence). Trimming pared 0 bases from V and 1 base from J, leaving 22 bases between. As DNA, the CDR3 is TGTGCCAGTAGTATAGACGGGCCGGGTTTGGGCCGAGGGAGCAATCAGCCCCAGCATTTT. As protein: CASSIDGPGLGRGSNQPQHF.

The chain couples TRBV5-1 to TRBJ2-7, with 12 bases that match TRBD2. The CDR3 extends over 15 amino acids. The germline V gene has CDR1 SGHRS and CDR2 YFSETQ. After removal of 4 bases from V and 7 bases from J, the junction contained 9 bases not matched to a gene. The chain's CDR3 is CASSATSGGLREQYF. CDR3 DNA sequence: TGCGCCAGCAGCGCGACTAGCGGGGGACTGCGGGAGCAGTACTTC.

This clonotype was seen at least ten times. The junction departs from germline at one end; a sequencing error may be responsible. This sequence joins TRBV10-3 and TRBJ2-6; D is possibly TRBD1 (6 bases). Germline V lookup: CDR1 ENHRY, CDR2 SYGVKD. This CDR3 region has 17 residues. CDR3 sequence reads: CATSKDSSSSGANVLTF. DNA of the CDR3: TGTGCCACCAGTAAGGACAGCTCGAGCTCTGGGGCCAACGTCCTGACTTTC.

The CDR3 coding sequence is TGCAGCAGCTCTAGAGGGGGCTACGAGCAGTACTTC. Encoded protein: CSSSRGGYEQYF. This chain connects TRBV29-1 to TRBJ2-7, with a weak D call TRBD1 (6 bases). Trimming left V 8 bases short and J 3 bases short, with 14 bases between. The germline V gene has CDR1 SQVTM and CDR2 ANQGSEA. This CDR3 has 12 residues.

The chain joins TRBV15 to TRBJ1-2; weak D call: TRBD1 (6 bases). With 2 bases removed from V and 5 bases from J, the gap between germline ends came to 15 bases. CDR3 length equals 15 residues. Germline V gives CDR1 LNHNV, CDR2 YYDKDF (reference sequence). The chain's CDR3 is CATSRPTGTAYGYTF. CDR3 nucleotide sequence: TGTGCCACCAGCAGACCCACAGGGACCGCGTATGGCTACACCTTC.

The J gene is TRBJ2-5, the V gene TRBV20-1; the match to TRBD1 covers 7 bases. From germline, CDR1 is DFQATT and CDR2 SNEGSKA (reference sequence). The length of the CDR3 is 14 residues. J lost 6 bases, V lost 5 bases, and 12 bases had no gene match. The CDR3 sequence is CSAVHRGGLKTQYF. The CDR3 DNA reads as TGCAGTGCTGTCCACAGGGGCGGCCTAAAGACCCAGTACTTC.

This clonotype was counted at least ten times. The chain links TRBV2 to TRBJ1-2; D not resolved. CDR1 and CDR2 (germline): SNHLY, FYNNEI. The CDR3 spans 12 residues. V gave up 6 bases and J gave up 7 bases, with 12 bases separating them. Here the CDR3 DNA reads TGTGCCAGCAGCGTAACGGTCGCTGGCTACACCTTC. Its protein product is CASSVTVAGYTF.

This clonotype was detected many times. This chain links TRBV2 with TRBJ1-6; 9 bases fit TRBD1. V was clipped by 5 bases and J by 7 bases; unmatched bases: 9. Germline CDR1 reads SNHLY; CDR2 reads FYNNEI. This CDR3 is built from 16 residues. The CDR3 spells CASSYSVGQGNSPLHF. CDR3 bases: TGTGCCAGCAGTTACTCAGTAGGACAGGGGAATTCACCCCTCCACTTT.

There are a few counts of this clonotype. V is TRBV6-6 and J is TRBJ1-5; D gene uncertain. V dropped 0 bases and J dropped 7 bases, with 4 bases sitting between them. The CDR3 length is 12 residues. Germline V CDR1 and CDR2: MNHNY, SVGAGI (reference sequence). The CDR3 bases are TGTGCCAGCAGTTACTCGGAACAGCCCCAGCATTTT. Protein sequence: CASSYSEQPQHF.

This chain joins TRBV20-1 and TRBJ2-5, with 8 bases aligning to TRBD2. V lost 1 base, J lost 5 bases, and 9 bases stayed unmatched. Germline CDR1 DFQATT, CDR2 SNEGSKA (reference sequence). The CDR3 length is 15 residues. The CDR3 DNA reads as TGCAGTGCTAGAGCTCCCGGACTAGCCCCGGAGACCCAGTACTTC. Translating gives CSARAPGLAPETQYF.

The V and J genes are TRBV7-9 and TRBJ1-2; D is ambiguous. This CDR3 has 14 residues. Trimming removed 8 bases from V and 7 bases from J, with 20 bases in between. The germline V gene has CDR1 SEHNR and CDR2 FQNEAQ (reference sequence). The CDR3 protein is CASRPFVVGSGYTF. The CDR3 DNA is TGTGCCAGCCGCCCGTTCGTTGTGGGGTCTGGCTACACCTTC.

On this clonotype: Given the absence of the conserved phenylalanine or tryptophan at the CDR3 end, a read error is likely. This chain connects TRBV29-1 to TRBJ1-1; no definite D call. Trimming shortened V by 3 bases and J by 0 bases, and 8 bases separated the two germline ends. This CDR3 is 13 amino acids long. Germline loops: CDR1 SQVTM, CDR2 ANQGSEA. The CDR3 sequence: CSVEASMNTEAFL. CDR3 nucleotides: TGCAGCGTTGAGGCGAGTATGAACACTGAAGCTTTCCTT.